These 2 T cell receptor beta chains originate from one sample sequenced in a study of post-analysis software for immune sequencing data. Their recognized antigens are unknown. Study-wide results and caveats: About five TRBV segments were more frequent in patients than controls; TRBV5-6, TRBV5-1 and TRBV20-1 belonged to this group.

TCR beta libraries were prepared from cDNA with unique molecular identifiers. TCRdb used MiXCR to reprocess the PCR reads, holding one entry per CDR3 protein. The data hold roughly 600,000 distinct CDR3 sequences, with about 44% observed a single time. The sequenced sample consisted of blood. The receptors were gathered from a girl aged 10-17 years with multiple sclerosis.

V usage is TRBV12-3 or TRBV12-4 and J usage is TRBJ2-6; perhaps TRBD2 as D (7 bases). The CDR3 totals 15 residues. The V end lost 10 bases, the J end lost 5 bases, and 18 bases lay between the germline ends. CDR3 sequence: CATAPGGVWANVLTF. The CDR3 DNA is TGTGCCACGGCCCCGGGGGGCGTCTGGGCCAACGTCCTGACTTTC.

In DNA, the CDR3 is TGTGCCAGCACTGCAACTAATGAAAAACTGTTTTTT. It yields the protein CASTATNEKLFF. The chain links TRBV11-2 to TRBJ1-4; no clear D. This CDR3 has 12 residues. The germline gives CDR1 SGHAT, CDR2 FQNNGV. V lost 7 bases to trimming and J lost 0 bases, with 3 bases between them.